The entry that follows covers one TCR beta chain sequence. Generated by immunoSEQ multiplex PCR, the TCRdb table keeps only in-frame clones and is missing some. Of 130,000 or so clones in the sample, approximately 80% are singletons; the top ten hold 6.5% to 9.5%. The sample originates from a study of blood T cell repertoires in COVID-19. Germline assignment: CDR1 SQVTM and CDR2 ANQGSEA. Trimming removed 3 bases at V and 3 bases at J, with 17 bases between. There are 15 residues in the CDR3. The clonotype originates from a human donor in a cohort sampled during active COVID-19. The rearrangement uses TRBV29-1 and TRBJ1-1; the D is unclear. Sequencing used peripheral blood. CDR3 sequence: CSVDRRRGFDTEAFF. The DNA of the CDR3 is TGCAGCGTTGATCGGCGGCGAGGCTTCGACACTGAAGCTTTCTTT.